What follows are 14 T cell receptor beta chains derived from one specimen sequenced in a study of shared clonotypes between healthy human individuals. The naive CD8 subset, CD45RO-negative cells positively selected for CCR7, excluded terminally differentiated effector memory CD45RA+ cells. Generated by immunoSEQ multiplex PCR, the TCRdb table keeps only in-frame clones and is missing some. The sample lists around 2.1 million clones, about 92% occurring once. The sequencing input was naive CD8+ T cells from PBMCs. The receptor set was obtained from a man between 18 and 35 years old in good health. Some clones in this sample may be carry-over from other donors' samples.

The chain employs TRBV10-3 and TRBJ1-1, with TRBD1 identical over 7 bases. The CDR3 contains 15 residues. Germline CDR1 and CDR2: ENHRY and SYGVKD. The V and J ends lost 6 bases and 0 bases, in that order; junction bases with no gene match: 7. CDR3 protein: CAIRRDSLMNTEAFF. In nucleotides, the CDR3 is TGTGCCATCAGGAGGGACAGCCTCATGAACACTGAAGCTTTCTTT.

The rearrangement links TRBV4-2 to TRBJ2-1, with 7 positions matching TRBD2. V was pared by 1 base and J by 2 bases, with 11 bases of the junction left unmatched. CDR1 LGHNA and CDR2 YNFKEQ come from the germline V gene. The CDR3 extends over 18 amino acids. The CDR3 sequence is CASSQAHRLAGTYNEQFF. DNA for the CDR3: TGTGCCAGCAGCCAAGCCCACAGACTAGCAGGGACCTACAATGAGCAGTTCTTC.

This rearrangement joins TRBV11-2 to TRBJ2-3, with D perhaps TRBD1 (6 bases). Germline lookup yields CDR1 SGHAT and CDR2 FQNNGV. Deletions cut 6 bases from V and 2 bases from J, with 12 bases between. The CDR3 is 14 amino acids. CDR3 amino acids: CASRGGSDTDTQYF. Here the CDR3 DNA reads TGTGCCAGCAGAGGGGGTTCCGACACAGATACGCAGTATTTT.

The chain is built from TRBV10-3 and TRBJ1-1; weak D call: TRBD1 (6 bases). Per the germline V gene, CDR1 is ENHRY and CDR2 is SYGVKD. The germline V and J ends were trimmed by 8 bases and 3 bases, with 16 bases remaining between them. This CDR3 is built from 14 residues. CDR3 amino acids: CAIPPEGGDTEAFF. As DNA, the CDR3 is TGTGCCATCCCGCCGGAGGGGGGGGACACTGAAGCTTTCTTT.

Details on this clone: This CDR3 is also generated by other DNA sequences in the sample. The gene calls are TRBV28 and TRBJ2-2; D gene unclear. Germline values: CDR1 MDHEN, CDR2 SYDVKM. The CDR3 covers 13 residues. Deletions cut 5 bases from V and 8 bases from J, with 12 bases between. CDR3 sequence reads: CASSIPQAGELFF. In DNA, the CDR3 is TGTGCCAGCAGTATCCCCCAGGCTGGGGAGCTGTTTTTT.

This clone has only one observation. The genes are TRBV29-1 and TRBJ2-3; D is possibly TRBD2 (7 bases). V was clipped by 6 bases and J by 1 base, with 26 bases between them. Germline V CDR1 and CDR2: SQVTM, ANQGSEA. The CDR3 runs to 18 residues. The CDR3: CSVGGGELSPWGTDTQYF. The CDR3 nucleotides are TGCAGCGTCGGAGGGGGGGAGCTTAGCCCGTGGGGCACAGATACGCAGTATTTT.

The chain employs TRBV6-6 and TRBJ2-7; TRBD1 agrees at 7 bases. V gave up 0 bases and J gave up 4 bases; unmatched junction bases: 6. CDR3 length: 15 amino acids. Germline V CDR1 and CDR2: MNHNY, SVGAGI (reference sequence). The CDR3 sequence is CASSYSTGTVYEQYF. The DNA for the CDR3 is TGTGCCAGCAGTTACTCGACCGGGACAGTTTACGAGCAGTACTTC.

This clone is a singleton in its sample. The V call is TRBV6-1, the J call TRBJ2-1; D may be TRBD2 (6 bases). The CDR3 totals 14 residues. Per germline, CDR1 MNHNS and CDR2 SASEGT. V dropped 5 bases and J dropped 2 bases, with 10 bases sitting between them. The CDR3 DNA sequence: TGTGCCAGCAGTACTGCGGGAACCTACAATGAGCAGTTCTTC. This translates into CASSTAGTYNEQFF.

With respect to this clone: Other DNA sequences in this sample translate to the same CDR3. In DNA form, the CDR3 reads TGTGCCAGCAGCTTAGGGGCTGGCGGACCCTACGAGCAGTACTTC. Translated: CASSLGAGGPYEQYF. V and J are TRBV11-2 and TRBJ2-7; D gene ambiguous. The CDR3 is made up of 15 amino acids. The V gene's germline CDR1 is SGHAT and CDR2 FQNNGV. With 1 base removed from V and 2 bases from J, the gap between germline ends came to 12 bases.

The rearrangement uses TRBV6-5 and TRBJ2-3; possible D gene TRBD1, 6 bases. There are 16 residues in the CDR3. Trimming removed 2 bases at V and 1 base at J, with 13 bases between. Germline CDR1 is MNHEY and CDR2 is SVGAGI. The CDR3 DNA sequence: TGTGCCAGCAGTTACATGGGACAATGGGGCACAGATACGCAGTATTTT. Its protein product is CASSYMGQWGTDTQYF.

The gene calls are TRBV9 and TRBJ2-1; 10 nucleotides match TRBD2. Per germline, CDR1 SGDLS and CDR2 YYNGEE. This CDR3 contains 16 residues. V was pared by 3 bases and J by 3 bases, with 6 bases of the junction left unmatched. CDR3 region: CASSEEREGYYNEQFF. The CDR3 nucleotides are TGTGCCAGCAGCGAGGAGCGGGAGGGTTACTACAATGAGCAGTTCTTC.

This clone has a handful of counts. V and J are TRBV9 and TRBJ1-4; D possibly corresponds to TRBD1 (5 bases). This CDR3 is 13 amino acids long. Germline V gene lookup returns CDR1 SGDLS and CDR2 YYNGEE. V dropped 0 bases and J dropped 14 bases, with 14 bases sitting between them. Written as DNA, the CDR3 is TGTGCCAGCAGCGTAGAAGGGGCAGGCCGGCTGTTTTTT. It yields the protein CASSVEGAGRLFF. The whole variable domain, remainder taken from reference TRBV9 and TRBJ1-4, is DSGVTQTPKHLITATGQRVTLRCSPRSGDLSVYWYQQSLDQGLQFLIQYYNGEERAKGNILERFSAQQFPDLHSELNLSSLELGDSALYFCASSVEGAGRLFFGSGTQLSVL.

The V call is TRBV9, the J call TRBJ2-2; a weak D match, TRBD1 (5 bases). The V gene lost 0 bases and the J gene lost 7 bases, with 13 bases spanning the gap. The CDR3 contains 15 residues. The germline CDR1 and CDR2 sequences are SGDLS and YYNGEE. Here the CDR3 DNA reads TGTGCCAGCAGCGTAGGCGTGGTAGGGGACGGGGAGCTGTTTTTT. Translated: CASSVGVVGDGELFF. The whole variable domain, remainder taken from reference TRBV9 and TRBJ2-2, is DSGVTQTPKHLITATGQRVTLRCSPRSGDLSVYWYQQSLDQGLQFLIQYYNGEERAKGNILERFSAQQFPDLHSELNLSSLELGDSALYFCASSVGVVGDGELFFGEGSRLTVL.

The CDR3 here is CASRRGAGGMNTEAFF. DNA of the CDR3: TGTGCCAGTAGGCGGGGGGCAGGGGGTATGAACACTGAAGCTTTCTTT. The rearrangement links TRBV19 to TRBJ1-1; TRBD1 agrees at 7 bases. Germline V gene lookup returns CDR1 LNHDA and CDR2 SQIVND (reference sequence). Trimming took 6 bases from V and 0 from J; bases not matched to a gene: 10. The CDR3 runs to 16 residues. Full variable domain (missing parts from reference TRBV19 and TRBJ1-1): DGGITQSPKYLFRKEGQNVTLSCEQNLNHDAMYWYRQDPGQGLRLIYYSQIVNDFQKGDIAEGYSVSREKKESFPLTVTSAQKNPTAFYLCASRRGAGGMNTEAFFGQGTRLTVV.